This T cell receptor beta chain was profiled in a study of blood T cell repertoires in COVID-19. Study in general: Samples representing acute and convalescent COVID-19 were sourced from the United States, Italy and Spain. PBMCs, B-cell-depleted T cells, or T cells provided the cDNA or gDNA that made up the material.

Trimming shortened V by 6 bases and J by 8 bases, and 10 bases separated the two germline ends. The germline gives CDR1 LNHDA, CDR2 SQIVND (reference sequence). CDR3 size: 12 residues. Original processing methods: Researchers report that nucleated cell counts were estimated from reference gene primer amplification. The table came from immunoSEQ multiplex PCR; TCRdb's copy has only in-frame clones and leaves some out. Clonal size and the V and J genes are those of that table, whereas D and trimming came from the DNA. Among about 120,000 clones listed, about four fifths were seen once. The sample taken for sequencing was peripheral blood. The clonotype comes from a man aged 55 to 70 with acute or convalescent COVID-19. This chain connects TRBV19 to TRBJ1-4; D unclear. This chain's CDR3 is CASSQQREKLFF. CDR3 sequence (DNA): TGTGCCAGTAGCCAGCAGAGGGAAAAACTGTTTTTT.